The TCR beta chain under discussion was sequenced for a study of CD8+ T cells in alopecia areata. Study summary: Each day, treated patients took oral tofacitinib twice, at 5 to 10 mg per dose.

In this sample, this clone turned up a few times. Noted treatment: oral pan-JAK inhibitor, 5-10 mg twice daily. Both CD4+ and CD8+ T cells were separated by sorting PBMCs. Following extraction, RNA underwent reverse transcription to cDNA, which served as the sequencing template. Using immunoSEQ multiplex PCR, the repertoire was profiled, and TCRdb retains in-frame clones only, with some absent. This table holds roughly 200,000 clones, less than 45% found once. CDR1 is LNHDA, CDR2 SQIVND, per germline (reference sequence). The CDR3 covers 15 residues. Trimming stripped 3 bases from V and 0 bases from J, with 6 bases between.

The specimen was CD4+ T cells sorted from blood, collected between weeks 36 and 40, from a patient treated with tofacitinib. This chain uses TRBV19 with TRBJ2-6; maybe TRBD2 (6 bases). The receptor was isolated from a human donor with alopecia areata. Here the CDR3 reads CASSIGSSGANVLTF. The DNA for the CDR3 is TGTGCCAGTAGTATCGGGAGCTCTGGGGCCAACGTCCTGACTTTC.